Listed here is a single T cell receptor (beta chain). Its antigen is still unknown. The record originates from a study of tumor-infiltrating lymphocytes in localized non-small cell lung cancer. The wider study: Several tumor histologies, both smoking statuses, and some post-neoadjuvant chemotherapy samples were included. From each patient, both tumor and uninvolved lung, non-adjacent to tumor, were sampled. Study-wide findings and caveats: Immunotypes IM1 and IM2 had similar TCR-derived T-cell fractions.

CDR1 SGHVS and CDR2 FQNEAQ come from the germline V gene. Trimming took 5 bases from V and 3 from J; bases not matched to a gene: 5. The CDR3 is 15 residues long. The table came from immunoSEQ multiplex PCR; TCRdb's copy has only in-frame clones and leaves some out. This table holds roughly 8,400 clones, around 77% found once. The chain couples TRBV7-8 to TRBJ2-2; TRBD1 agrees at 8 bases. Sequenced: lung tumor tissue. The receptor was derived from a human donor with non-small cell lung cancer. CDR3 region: CASSDGQGYTGELFF. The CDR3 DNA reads TGTGCCAGCAGCGACGGACAGGGCTACACCGGGGAGCTGTTTTTT. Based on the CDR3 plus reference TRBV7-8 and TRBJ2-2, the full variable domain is GAGVSQSPRYKVAKRGQDVALRCDPISGHVSLFWYQQALGQGPEFLTYFQNEAQLDKSGLPSDRFFAERPEGSVSTLKIQRTQQEDSAVYLCASSDGQGYTGELFFGEGSRLTVL.